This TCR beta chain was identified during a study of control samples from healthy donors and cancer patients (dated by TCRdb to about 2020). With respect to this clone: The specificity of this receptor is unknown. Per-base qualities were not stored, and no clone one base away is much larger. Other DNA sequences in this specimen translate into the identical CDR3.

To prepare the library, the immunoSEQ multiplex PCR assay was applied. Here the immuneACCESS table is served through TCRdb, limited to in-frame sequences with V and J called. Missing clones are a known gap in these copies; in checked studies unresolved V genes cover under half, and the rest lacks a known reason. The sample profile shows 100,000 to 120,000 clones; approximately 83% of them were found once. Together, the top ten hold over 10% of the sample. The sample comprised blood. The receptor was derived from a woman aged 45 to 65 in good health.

Here is the DNA: TGTGCCTGGTCGGTAGGGGGCGAGGATGGCTACACCTTC. This sequence encodes CAWSVGGEDGYTF. Recombination connected TRBV30 to TRBJ1-2; the junction holds 7 bases that match TRBD1. The CDR3 measures 13 amino acids from cysteine to phenylalanine. Solely the CDR3 DNA is kept, with 39 bases framed from the first base. For this chain, trimming is 5 bases at the V end and 6 bases at the J end, and the number of junction bases without a gene match is 9. As encoded in the germline V gene (reference sequence), CDR1 is GTSNPN while CDR2 is SVGIG.